This T cell receptor beta chain was recorded in a study of blood T cell repertoires in COVID-19. Study overall: In each case, the material was cDNA or gDNA derived from T cells, B-cell-depleted T cells, or PBMCs.

Study processing details: Reference gene primer amplification gave nucleated cell count estimates. Repertoires were generated with immunoSEQ multiplex PCR, while TCRdb's copy carries only in-frame clones and drops some. V and J calls and clone size are given by that table; D and trimming were obtained from the DNA. The table shows around 150,000 clones, with more than 75% occurring only once. This CDR3 region has 14 residues. Germline lookup yields CDR1 LNHNV and CDR2 YYDKDF (reference sequence). V lost 0 bases to trimming and J lost 4 bases, with 7 bases between them. The sequence came from a man between 65 and 85 years old with acute or convalescent COVID-19. The chain has TRBV15 and TRBJ1-5; D may be TRBD1 (6 bases). The specimen was peripheral blood. The CDR3 region has the DNA TGTGCCACCAGCAGAGACAGGGGAAATCAGCCCCAGCATTTT. Translated, it gives CATSRDRGNQPQHF.